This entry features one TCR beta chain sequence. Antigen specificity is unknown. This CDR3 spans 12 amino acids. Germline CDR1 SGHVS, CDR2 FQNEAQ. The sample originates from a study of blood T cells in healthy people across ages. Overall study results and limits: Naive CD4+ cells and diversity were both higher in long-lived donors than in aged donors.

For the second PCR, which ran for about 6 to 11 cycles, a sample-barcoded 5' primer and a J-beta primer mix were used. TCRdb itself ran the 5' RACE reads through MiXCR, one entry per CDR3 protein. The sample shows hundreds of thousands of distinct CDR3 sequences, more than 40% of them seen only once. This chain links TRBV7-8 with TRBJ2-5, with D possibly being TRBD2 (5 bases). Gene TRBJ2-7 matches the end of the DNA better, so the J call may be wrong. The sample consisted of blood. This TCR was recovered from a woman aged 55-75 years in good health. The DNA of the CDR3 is TGTGCCTTGGAAGGCGCGGGTAACGAGCAGTACTTC. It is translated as CALEGAGNEQYF.